The present T cell receptor (beta chain) was sequenced within a study of T cell changes during pregnancy in multiple sclerosis. The CDR3 extends over 15 amino acids. Germline V CDR1 and CDR2: LNHNV, YYDKDF (reference sequence). The ends lost 1 base at V and 3 bases at J; junction bases unmatched: 5. Using immunoSEQ multiplex PCR, the repertoire was profiled, and TCRdb retains in-frame clones only, with some absent. The sample shows under 40,000 clones, around nine tenths of them seen only once. The material sequenced was CD8+ T cells from peripheral blood mononuclear cells, taken before pregnancy. This chain uses TRBV15 with TRBJ2-7, with 8 bases matching TRBD1. This receptor was taken from a female donor with multiple sclerosis, enrolled in a pregnancy study. The CDR3 coding sequence is TGTGCCACCAGCAGAGGGACAGGGTTGTTCTACGAGCAGTACTTC. Translating gives CATSRGTGLFYEQYF.